The present T cell receptor beta chain was sequenced within a study of blood T cell repertoires in COVID-19. Study-level information: Researchers got acute and convalescent COVID-19 samples from the United States, Italy and Spain. PBMCs, B-cell-depleted T cells, or T cells were the source of the cDNA or gDNA that made up the material.

Authors' analysis steps: Amplification with reference gene primers provided the estimates of nucleated cell counts. The data were produced by immunoSEQ multiplex PCR, yet TCRdb's version contains in-frame clones alone and is incomplete. The V and J calls and clone size were taken over from that table, and D and trimming were inferred from the DNA. The sample lists about 350,000 clones; approximately 91% were seen once. Followed longitudinally, the Seattle patients had been enrolled during active infection. Sequenced sample: peripheral blood. The source of this sequence is a woman in her sixties or seventies with COVID-19, enrolled during active disease.

Here the CDR3 reads CASSFSRGVYEQYF. The CDR3, as DNA: TGCGCCAGCAGCTTCTCGCGGGGGGTATACGAGCAGTACTTC. The chain has TRBV5-1 and TRBJ2-7; 8 bases are shared with TRBD2. The J segment lost 4 bases and the V segment lost 2 bases, leaving 5 bases of the junction unmatched. The CDR3 has 14 residues. Germline loops: CDR1 SGHRS, CDR2 YFSETQ. Full variable domain (outside the CDR3, taken from reference TRBV5-1 and TRBJ2-7): KAGVTQTPRYLIKTRGQQVTLSCSPISGHRSVSWYQQTPGQGLQFLFEYFSETQRNKGNFPGRFSGRQFSNSRSEMNVSTLELGDSALYLCASSFSRGVYEQYFGPGTRLTVT.